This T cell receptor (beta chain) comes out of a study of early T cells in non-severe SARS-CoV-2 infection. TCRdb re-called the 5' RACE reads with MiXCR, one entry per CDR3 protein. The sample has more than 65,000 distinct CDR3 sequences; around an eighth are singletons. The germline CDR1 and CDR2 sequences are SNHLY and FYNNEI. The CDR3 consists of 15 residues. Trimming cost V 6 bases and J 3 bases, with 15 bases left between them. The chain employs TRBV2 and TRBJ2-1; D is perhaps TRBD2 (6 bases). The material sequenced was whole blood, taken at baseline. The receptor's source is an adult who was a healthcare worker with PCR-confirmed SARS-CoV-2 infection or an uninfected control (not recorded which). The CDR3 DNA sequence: TGTGCCAGCAGCCCCAGGAGGGGTAGCTACAATGAGCAGTTCTTC. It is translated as CASSPRRGSYNEQFF.